This TCR beta chain came from a study of T cell repertoires in ileal Crohn's disease. Findings and caveats of the study: Compared with CD4 T cells, sorted CD8 cells carried more expanded clones.

Data came from immunoSEQ multiplex PCR; TCRdb stores just in-frame clones and leaves some out. The sample consists of about 4,500 clones, around 74% of them appearing once. About this clone itself: Antigen: not known.

CDR1 is MNHEY and CDR2 is SMNVEV in the germline V gene (reference sequence). With 0 bases removed from V and 1 base from J, the gap between germline ends came to 18 bases. The CDR3 has 18 residues. This receptor was identified in an adult with Crohn's disease. The chain links TRBV27 to TRBJ1-1, with D tentatively TRBD1 (5 bases). Sequenced input: ileal tissue. The CDR3 is CASSLSSSGTGKNTEAFF. CDR3 bases: TGTGCCAGCAGTTTATCGTCGTCAGGAACAGGAAAGAACACTGAAGCTTTCTTT.